This T cell receptor beta chain derives from a study of CD8 T cells in ankylosing spondylitis. Study results and caveats: Reports say disease-linked clones showed up significantly more in matched ankylosing spondylitis synovial fluid. Ankylosing spondylitis blood appeared to be characterized by a TCR beta motif of several highly homologous variants.

This clonotype was recorded many times. Its antigen is still unknown. Germline V lookup: CDR1 DFQATT, CDR2 SNEGSKA (reference sequence). Between the trimmed V and J ends, which lost 5 bases and 8 bases, there was a span of 14 bases. CDR3 size: 12 residues. In making TCR beta libraries, quantitative 5'-RACE with molecular barcodes was used. TCRdb reprocessed the 5' RACE reads via MiXCR and lists one record per CDR3 protein. The data show fewer than 25,000 distinct CDR3 sequences, roughly 13% seen once. This chain links TRBV20-1 with TRBJ2-3; D gene uncertain. The material sequenced was blood. The receptor's source is a male donor with ankylosing spondylitis or in good health (not recorded which). CDR3 coding DNA: TGCAGTGCTTCCGGACCCCCCGGTACGCAGTATTTT. Its translation is CSASGPPGTQYF.